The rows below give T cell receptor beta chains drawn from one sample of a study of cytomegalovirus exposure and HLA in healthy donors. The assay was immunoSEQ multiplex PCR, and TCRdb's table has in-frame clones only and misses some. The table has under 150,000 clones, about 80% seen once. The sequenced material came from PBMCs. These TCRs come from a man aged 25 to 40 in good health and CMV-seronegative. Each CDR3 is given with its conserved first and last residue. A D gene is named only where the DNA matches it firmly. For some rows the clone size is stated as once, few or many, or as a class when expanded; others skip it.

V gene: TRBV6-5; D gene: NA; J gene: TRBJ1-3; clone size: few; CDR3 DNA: TGTGCCAGCAAGGGACATAACTCTGGAAACACCATATATTTT; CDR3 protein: CASKGHNSGNTIYF
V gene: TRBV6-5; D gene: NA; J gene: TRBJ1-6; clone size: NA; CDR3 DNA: TGTGCCAGCAGTTCCGAGACAGGTCCCCTCCCCCTCCACTTT; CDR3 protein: CASSSETGPLPLHF
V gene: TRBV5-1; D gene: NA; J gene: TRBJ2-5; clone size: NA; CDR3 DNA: TGCGCCAGCAGCTTGCAACAGGGTGCCGAGACCCAGTACTTC; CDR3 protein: CASSLQQGAETQYF
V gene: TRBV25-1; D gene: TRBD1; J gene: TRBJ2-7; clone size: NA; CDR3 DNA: TGTGCCAGCAGTGAAACAGGGGGCTGGGAGCAGTACTTC; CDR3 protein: CASSETGGWEQYF
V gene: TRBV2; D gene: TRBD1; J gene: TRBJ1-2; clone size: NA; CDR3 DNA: TGTGCCAGCAGTAGACAGGGTTACTATGGCTACACCTTC; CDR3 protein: CASSRQGYYGYTF
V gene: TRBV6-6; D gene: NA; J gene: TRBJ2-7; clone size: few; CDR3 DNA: TGTGCCAGCAGTTATCGACAGGCGACGGGTTACGAGCAGTACTTC; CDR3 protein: CASSYRQATGYEQYF
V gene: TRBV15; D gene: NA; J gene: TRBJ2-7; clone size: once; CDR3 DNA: TGTGCCACCAGCAGAGTTAATTCGAGGGACGAGCAGTACTTC; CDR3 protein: CATSRVNSRDEQYF
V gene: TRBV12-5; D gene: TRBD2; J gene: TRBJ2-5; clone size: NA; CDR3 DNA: TGTGCTAGTGGTTTGGTACGGACTAGCGGGGTAAGGACCCAAGAGACCCAGTACTTC; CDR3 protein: CASGLVRTSGVRTQETQYF
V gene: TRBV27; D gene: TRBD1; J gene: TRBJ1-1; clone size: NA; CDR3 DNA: TGTGCCAGCAGTTTGACAGGGGGGAGAACTGAAGCTTTCTTT; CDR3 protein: CASSLTGGRTEAFF
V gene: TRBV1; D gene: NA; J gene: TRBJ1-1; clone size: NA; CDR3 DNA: TGCACCAGCAGCCAAGATGTGAGGCAGGGGGCCTCTGAAGCTTTCTTT; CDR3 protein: CTSSQDVRQGASEAFF
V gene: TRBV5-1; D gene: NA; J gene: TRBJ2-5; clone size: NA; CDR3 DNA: TGCGCCAGCAGCTTGGGATCAAGCGTGGAGACCCAGTACTTC; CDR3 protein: CASSLGSSVETQYF
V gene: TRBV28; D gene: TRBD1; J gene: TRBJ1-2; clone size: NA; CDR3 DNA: TGTGCCAGCAGTCAGGGGGTTAACTATGGCTACACCTTC; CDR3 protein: CASSQGVNYGYTF
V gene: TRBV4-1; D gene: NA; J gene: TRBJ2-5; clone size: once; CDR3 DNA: TGCGCCAGCAGCCAAGGAAGGGGCGGACTACGTAAAGAGACCCAGTACTTC; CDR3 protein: CASSQGRGGLRKETQYF
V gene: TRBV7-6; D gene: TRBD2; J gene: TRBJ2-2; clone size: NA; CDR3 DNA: TGTGCCAGCAGCTTACTTCCTAGCGGGGGGGCCTACACCGGGGAGCTGTTTTTT; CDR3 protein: CASSLLPSGGAYTGELFF
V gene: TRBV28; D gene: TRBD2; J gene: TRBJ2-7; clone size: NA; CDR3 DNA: TGTGCCAGCAGTTTATACGGTGGGGGGGACTACTCCTACGAGCAGTACTTC; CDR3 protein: CASSLYGGGDYSYEQYF
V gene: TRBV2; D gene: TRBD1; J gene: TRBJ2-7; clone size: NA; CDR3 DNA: TGTGCCAGCAGTGAATGGACAGGGGGTGGGGAGCAGTACTTC; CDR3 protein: CASSEWTGGGEQYF
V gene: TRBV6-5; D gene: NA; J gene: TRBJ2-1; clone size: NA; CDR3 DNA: TGTGCCAGCAGTTACTCGGGACTTTCCTACAATGAGCAGTTCTTC; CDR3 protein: CASSYSGLSYNEQFF
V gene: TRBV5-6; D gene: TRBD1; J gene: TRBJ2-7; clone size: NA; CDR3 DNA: TGTGCCAGCAGCCCCCTGGGCAGGGGGCATCAACGGTACTTC; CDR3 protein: CASSPLGRGHQRYF
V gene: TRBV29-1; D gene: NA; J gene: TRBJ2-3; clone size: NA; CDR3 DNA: TGCAGCGTTGGGGACAACCTTAGCACAGATACGCAGTATTTT; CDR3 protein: CSVGDNLSTDTQYF
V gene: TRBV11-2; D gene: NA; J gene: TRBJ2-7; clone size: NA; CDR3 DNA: TGTGCCAGCGCCACTCAACTGGGGCAGTCCTACGAGCAGTACTTC; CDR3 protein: CASATQLGQSYEQYF
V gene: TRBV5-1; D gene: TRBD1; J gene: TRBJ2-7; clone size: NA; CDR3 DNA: TGCGCCAGCAGCACCGACTTTCGAACGGGACAGTACGAGCAGTACTTC; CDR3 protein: CASSTDFRTGQYEQYF
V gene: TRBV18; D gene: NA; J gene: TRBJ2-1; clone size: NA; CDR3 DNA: TGTGCCAGCTTACTCGAGGGTGGCTCCTACAATGAGCAGTTCTTC; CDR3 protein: CASLLEGGSYNEQFF
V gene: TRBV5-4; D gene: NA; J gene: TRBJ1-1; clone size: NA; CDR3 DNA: TGTGCCAGCAGCGACATACAGGGGAACACTGAAGCTTTCTTT; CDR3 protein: CASSDIQGNTEAFF
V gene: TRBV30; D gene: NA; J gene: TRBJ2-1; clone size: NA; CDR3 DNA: TGTGCCTGGAGTGTACTGGTGGGAGTGGTTGAGCAGTTCTTC; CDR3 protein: CAWSVLVGVVEQFF
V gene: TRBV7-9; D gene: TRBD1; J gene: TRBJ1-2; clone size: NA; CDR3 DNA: TGTGCCAGCAGCTTAGGGACAGGGCACTATGGCTACACCTTC; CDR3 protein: CASSLGTGHYGYTF
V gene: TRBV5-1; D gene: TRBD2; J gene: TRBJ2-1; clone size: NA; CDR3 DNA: TGCGCCAGCAGCTTGGAAGCGGGAGTGAATGAGCAGTTCTTC; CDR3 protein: CASSLEAGVNEQFF
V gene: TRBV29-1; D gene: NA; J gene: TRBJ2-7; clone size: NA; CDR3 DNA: TGCAGCGTCTTAACATACTACGAGCAGTACTTC; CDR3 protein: CSVLTYYEQYF
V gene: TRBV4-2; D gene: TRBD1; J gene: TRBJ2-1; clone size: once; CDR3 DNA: TGTGCCAGCAGCCAAGGACAGGGGGCACGTTACAATGAGCAGTTCTTC; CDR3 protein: CASSQGQGARYNEQFF
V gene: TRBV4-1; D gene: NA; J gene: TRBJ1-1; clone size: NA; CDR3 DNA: TGCGCCAGCAGCCATCCCGGTGACAGTCCGAACACTGAAGCTTTCTTT; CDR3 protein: CASSHPGDSPNTEAFF
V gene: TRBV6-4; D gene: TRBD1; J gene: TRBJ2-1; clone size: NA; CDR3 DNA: TGTGCCAGCAGCGATCTCGCAGGGGGCGATGAGCAGTTCTTC; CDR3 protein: CASSDLAGGDEQFF